This T cell receptor (beta chain) was identified during a study of cytomegalovirus exposure and HLA in healthy donors. CDR3 length: 16 residues. The germline gives CDR1 SGHDN, CDR2 FVKESK. V lost 1 base, J lost 3 bases, and 6 bases stayed unmatched. Separate from the approximately 730-subject first cohort, the roughly 130-subject validation cohort was the one that the donors belonged to. Generated by immunoSEQ multiplex PCR, the TCRdb table keeps only in-frame clones and is missing some. The data show around 230,000 clones, approximately 84% seen once. The receptor's source is a woman between 25 and 40 years old in good health and CMV-seropositive. The chain carries TRBV14 and TRBJ2-7, with 10 bases fitting TRBD1. The sample taken for sequencing was PBMCs. The CDR3 DNA is TGTGCCAGCAGCCAAGGTAGGACAGGGGGATTCTACGAGCAGTACTTC. It codes for CASSQGRTGGFYEQYF.